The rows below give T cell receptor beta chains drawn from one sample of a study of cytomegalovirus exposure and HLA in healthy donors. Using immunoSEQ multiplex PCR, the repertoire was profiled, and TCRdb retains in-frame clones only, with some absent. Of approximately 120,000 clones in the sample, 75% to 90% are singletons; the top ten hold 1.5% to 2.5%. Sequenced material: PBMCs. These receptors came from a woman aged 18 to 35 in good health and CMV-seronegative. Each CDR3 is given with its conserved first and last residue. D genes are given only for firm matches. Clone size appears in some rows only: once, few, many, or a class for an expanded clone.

cdr3_nt: TGTGCCAGCAGTATCAGGGGGCCTAGCACTGAAGCTTTCTTT
cdr3_aa: CASSIRGPSTEAFF
clone_size: NA
v_call: TRBV6-6
j_call: TRBJ1-1
d_call: TRBD1

cdr3_nt: TGTGCCAGCAGCGTAGGGGCAGAATCCTACGAGCAGTACTTC
cdr3_aa: CASSVGAESYEQYF
clone_size: NA
v_call: TRBV9
j_call: TRBJ2-7
d_call: NA

cdr3_nt: TGTGCCAGCTGGGGTAGAAGGGGAAGAGAGACCCAGTACTTC
cdr3_aa: CASWGRRGRETQYF
clone_size: NA
v_call: TRBV28
j_call: TRBJ2-5
d_call: NA

cdr3_nt: TGTGCCAGCAGTGAAGCCCGGGAGACCCAGTACTTC
cdr3_aa: CASSEARETQYF
clone_size: NA
v_call: TRBV6-1
j_call: TRBJ2-5
d_call: NA

cdr3_nt: TGTGCCAGCAGTTTCCGACAGGGGCATCAGCCCCAGCATTTT
cdr3_aa: CASSFRQGHQPQHF
clone_size: NA
v_call: TRBV28
j_call: TRBJ1-5
d_call: TRBD1

cdr3_nt: TGTGCCAGCAGCTCTACTGGGGCCAACGTCCTGACTTTC
cdr3_aa: CASSSTGANVLTF
clone_size: NA
v_call: TRBV5-6
j_call: TRBJ2-6
d_call: NA

cdr3_nt: TGTGCCAGCAGCTTATTCAAGGGGCCGAACACCGGGGAGCTGTTTTTT
cdr3_aa: CASSLFKGPNTGELFF
clone_size: NA
v_call: TRBV7-8
j_call: TRBJ2-2
d_call: NA

cdr3_nt: TGTGCCAGCAGCCCCAGGGTTACTGGGGCCAACGTCCTGACTTTC
cdr3_aa: CASSPRVTGANVLTF
clone_size: NA
v_call: TRBV11-3
j_call: TRBJ2-6
d_call: NA

cdr3_nt: TGTGCCAGCAGCTTAGTGTCTCACATCGCGGATACCTACGAGCAGTACTTC
cdr3_aa: CASSLVSHIADTYEQYF
clone_size: once
v_call: TRBV11-2
j_call: TRBJ2-7
d_call: NA

cdr3_nt: TGTGCCAGCAGTTTGGTAAGGCAGGGGGCTTATCAGCCCCAGCATTTT
cdr3_aa: CASSLVRQGAYQPQHF
clone_size: few
v_call: TRBV28
j_call: TRBJ1-5
d_call: TRBD1

cdr3_nt: TGTGCCAGCAGCGGGACACAAGGGGCCTCTGGAAACACCATATATTTT
cdr3_aa: CASSGTQGASGNTIYF
clone_size: NA
v_call: TRBV7-9
j_call: TRBJ1-3
d_call: NA

cdr3_nt: TGTGCCAGCAGCCCATCGGGGGGGCCTAGCACAGATACGCAGTATTTT
cdr3_aa: CASSPSGGPSTDTQYF
clone_size: NA
v_call: TRBV7-9
j_call: TRBJ2-3
d_call: TRBD2

cdr3_nt: TGTGCCAGCACCATACTAGATACAGATACGCAGTATTTT
cdr3_aa: CASTILDTDTQYF
clone_size: NA
v_call: TRBV28
j_call: TRBJ2-3
d_call: NA

cdr3_nt: TGTGCCACCACAGGGGTAAGGACTGGGGCCAACGTCCTGACTTTC
cdr3_aa: CATTGVRTGANVLTF
clone_size: once
v_call: TRBV6-6
j_call: TRBJ2-6
d_call: TRBD1

cdr3_nt: TGTGCCAGCAGCTTAGGACAGGGCACCTACGAGCAGTACTTC
cdr3_aa: CASSLGQGTYEQYF
clone_size: NA
v_call: TRBV7-8
j_call: TRBJ2-7
d_call: TRBD1

cdr3_nt: TGTGCCAGCAGTGAAAGTAACAACCAAGAGACCCAGTACTTC
cdr3_aa: CASSESNNQETQYF
clone_size: NA
v_call: TRBV6-1
j_call: TRBJ2-5
d_call: NA

cdr3_nt: TGTGCCAGCAGCCAAGATCAAGGCCCTCGGGGCAATCAGCCCCAGCATTTT
cdr3_aa: CASSQDQGPRGNQPQHF
clone_size: NA
v_call: TRBV14
j_call: TRBJ1-5
d_call: NA

cdr3_nt: TGTGCCAGCAGTGACGACTCGCCCTACAATGAGCAGTTCTTC
cdr3_aa: CASSDDSPYNEQFF
clone_size: NA
v_call: TRBV6-5
j_call: TRBJ2-1
d_call: NA

cdr3_nt: TGTGCCAGCAGCGTGATGGGACTAGCGGACTACAATGAGCAGTTCTTC
cdr3_aa: CASSVMGLADYNEQFF
clone_size: NA
v_call: TRBV11-1
j_call: TRBJ2-1
d_call: TRBD2

cdr3_nt: TGTGCCAGCAGCACTAGCGGTTACGAGCAGTACTTC
cdr3_aa: CASSTSGYEQYF
clone_size: NA
v_call: TRBV9
j_call: TRBJ2-7
d_call: TRBD2

cdr3_nt: TGTGCCAGCAGTCCTTTTGACGGGGATGGCTACACCTTC
cdr3_aa: CASSPFDGDGYTF
clone_size: NA
v_call: TRBV5-5
j_call: TRBJ1-2
d_call: NA

cdr3_nt: TGTGCCAGCAGGCCCCTACAGGGACAAGAGACCCAGTACTTC
cdr3_aa: CASRPLQGQETQYF
clone_size: NA
v_call: TRBV27
j_call: TRBJ2-5
d_call: NA

cdr3_nt: TGTGCCAGCAGCTACTCGGGAGCGGATGAAAAACTGTTTTTT
cdr3_aa: CASSYSGADEKLFF
clone_size: NA
v_call: TRBV9
j_call: TRBJ1-4
d_call: NA

cdr3_nt: TGTGCCAGCAGCCCCGCCGGGACAGGATACAATGAGCAGTTCTTC
cdr3_aa: CASSPAGTGYNEQFF
clone_size: NA
v_call: TRBV9
j_call: TRBJ2-1
d_call: TRBD1

cdr3_nt: TGTGCCAGCAGTAGCGGGACTAGCTTTCAAGAGACCCAGTACTTC
cdr3_aa: CASSSGTSFQETQYF
clone_size: NA
v_call: TRBV27
j_call: TRBJ2-5
d_call: TRBD2

cdr3_nt: TGTGCCAGCATCCACGGGACAGGGGCGTCCTACGAGCAGTACTTC
cdr3_aa: CASIHGTGASYEQYF
clone_size: once
v_call: TRBV6-1
j_call: TRBJ2-7
d_call: TRBD1